Each of the 20 T cell receptor beta chains below was sequenced from the same sample in a study of CD4+ T cells in melanoma. Here immunoSEQ multiplex PCR was the method, and the copy in TCRdb shows in-frame clones only, minus some. This table has more than 6,500 clones, around 60% appearing once. Sequenced sample: cells from a culture (not recorded whether cultured in vitro). All receptors derive from a human donor with melanoma.

The J gene is TRBJ2-1, the V gene TRBV5-1, with D unclear. Deletions cut 0 bases from V and 0 bases from J, with 13 bases between. The CDR3 is made up of 17 amino acids. In germline, CDR1 is SGHRS, CDR2 YFSETQ. The CDR3 DNA is TGCGCCAGCAGCTTGGGGCGCAAAACTTTCTCCTACAATGAGCAGTTCTTC. Residues: CASSLGRKTFSYNEQFF.

The rearrangement links TRBV24-1 to TRBJ2-5, with D tentatively TRBD1 or TRBD2 (5 bases each). V shed 2 bases and J shed 5 bases, with 14 bases lying between them. The CDR3 runs to 15 residues. In germline, CDR1 is KGHDR, CDR2 SFDVKD. The CDR3 DNA follows: TGTGCCACCAGTGATTCACGAGGGGCAGGGGAGACCCAGTACTTC. Translation: CATSDSRGAGETQYF.

V usage is TRBV19 and J usage is TRBJ1-1, with unresolved D. This CDR3 comprises 14 residues. In germline, CDR1 is LNHDA, CDR2 SQIVND (reference sequence). V was shortened by 6 bases and J by 5 bases, with 16 bases between the two germline ends. Written as DNA, the CDR3 is TGTGCCAGTAGGATTTCAGGATTGCGGACTGAAGCTTTCTTT. Translated: CASRISGLRTEAFF.

The rearrangement uses TRBV5-4 and TRBJ2-7; D unclear. The CDR3 loop spans 13 amino acids. Trimming removed 6 bases at V and 5 bases at J, with 15 bases between. Germline V lookup: CDR1 SGHNT, CDR2 YYREEE (reference sequence). DNA for the CDR3: TGTGCCAGCACGCCGGTGGGTAGTGACGAGCAGTACTTC. Translating gives CASTPVGSDEQYF.

Worth noting for this clone: Other DNA sequences within the sample encode an identical CDR3. The J gene is TRBJ2-1, the V gene TRBV28; D is unresolved. V gave up 1 base and J gave up 7 bases, with 2 bases separating them. The CDR3 is made up of 11 amino acids. CDR1 is MDHEN and CDR2 is SYDVKM in the germline V gene. As DNA, the CDR3 is TGTGCCAGCAGTTTATCGAATGAGCAGTTCTTC. Amino acid sequence: CASSLSNEQFF.

The chain joins TRBV30 to TRBJ1-2, with D unclear. This CDR3 region has 12 residues. V gave up 5 bases and J gave up 8 bases, with 15 bases separating them. From germline, CDR1 is GTSNPN and CDR2 SVGIG (reference sequence). This CDR3 is CAWDQRAGGYTF. CDR3 DNA: TGTGCCTGGGACCAGCGCGCTGGCGGCTACACCTTC.

The chain has TRBV6-2 or TRBV6-3 and TRBJ2-3; 9 bases agree with TRBD2. Looked up from germline, CDR1 is MNHEY and CDR2 is SVGEGT. The CDR3 has 15 residues. Trimming cost V 5 bases and J 3 bases; bases outside gene matches: 6. CDR3 nucleotides: TGTGCCAGCAGTGCGGGACTAGCAAAAACAGATACGCAGTATTTT. It yields the protein CASSAGLAKTDTQYF.

J is TRBJ2-7 and V is TRBV18, with 8 bases fitting TRBD1. CDR1 KGHSH and CDR2 LQKENI come from the germline V gene. This CDR3 region has 19 residues. Unmatched junction bases numbered 18, after V lost 3 bases and J lost 2 bases. The CDR3, as DNA: TGTGCCAGCTCACCCTTAGGACAGGGCGAAAGCGTAAGCACCTACGAGCAGTACTTC. The encoded protein is CASSPLGQGESVSTYEQYF.

V usage is TRBV3-1 (or the pseudogene TRBV3-2) and J usage is TRBJ2-5, with TRBD1 matching over 10 bases. CDR3 length: 14 residues. Germline V gene sequence: CDR1 LGHDT, CDR2 YNNKEL (reference sequence). V lost 2 bases and J lost 7; bases outside the gene matches: 4. The CDR3 sequence: CASSQSGTGATQYF. For the CDR3, the DNA is TGTGCCAGCAGCCAATCGGGGACAGGGGCGACCCAGTACTTC.

This clone was counted once. The chain couples TRBV29-1 to TRBJ1-2; TRBD1 is a possible D gene (5 bases). The germline V and J ends were trimmed by 3 bases and 4 bases, with 12 bases remaining between them. This CDR3 region has 13 residues. From germline, CDR1 is SQVTM and CDR2 ANQGSEA. The CDR3 here is CSVEYSGIYGYTF. The CDR3 DNA follows: TGCAGCGTTGAGTATTCAGGGATCTATGGCTACACCTTC.

This clone was found a few times. The rearrangement uses TRBV6-5 and TRBJ1-1; D unresolved. The CDR3 is 14 amino acids. Germline V gene sequence: CDR1 MNHEY, CDR2 SVGAGI. Trimming removed 0 bases from V and 2 bases from J, with 7 bases in between. In DNA form, the CDR3 reads TGTGCCAGCAGTTACTCCAGGCTAAACACTGAAGCTTTCTTT. Translating it yields CASSYSRLNTEAFF.

This clone was picked up a small number of times. V gene TRBV5-1 combines with J gene TRBJ2-3; D is possibly TRBD1 (6 bases). The CDR3 consists of 15 residues. CDR1 SGHRS and CDR2 YFSETQ come from the germline V gene. V dropped 0 bases and J dropped 4 bases, with 12 bases sitting between them. CDR3 loop: CASSLGADRSDTQYF. The CDR3 coding sequence is TGCGCCAGCAGCTTGGGGGCGGACAGATCAGATACGCAGTATTTT.

The chain carries TRBV11-3 and TRBJ2-3, with 11 bases identical to TRBD2. Germline V gene data show CDR1 as SGHNT and CDR2 as YENEEA. V was clipped by 5 bases and J by 4 bases; unmatched bases: 5. The CDR3 loop spans 15 amino acids. The CDR3 region has the DNA TGTGCCAGCAGCCAGACTAGCGGGGACCCAGATACGCAGTATTTT. It encodes CASSQTSGDPDTQYF.

The chain is built from TRBV27 and TRBJ2-2; TRBD2 aligns across 10 bases. The V and J ends lost 6 bases and 1 base, in that order; junction bases with no gene match: 2. This CDR3 spans 15 amino acids. The germline V gene encodes CDR1 MNHEY and CDR2 SMNVEV (reference sequence). CDR3 sequence reads: CASSGLAVNTGELFF. The CDR3 DNA reads TGTGCCAGCAGCGGACTAGCGGTGAACACCGGGGAGCTGTTTTTT.

By sample fraction, this clone is medium-sized. V usage is TRBV7-2 and J usage is TRBJ2-7; 7 bases are a match to TRBD1. Germline values: CDR1 SGHTA, CDR2 FQGNSA. The CDR3 consists of 14 residues. V gave up 4 bases and J gave up 4 bases; unmatched junction bases: 7. The CDR3 DNA reads TGTGCCAGCAGCTCCTACAGGGGTTCTTACGAGCAGTACTTC. Its protein product is CASSSYRGSYEQYF.

J is TRBJ2-7 and V is TRBV5-4, with 13 positions matching TRBD2. This CDR3 has 17 amino acids. The germline V gene has CDR1 SGHNT and CDR2 YYREEE (reference sequence). V trimming: 1 base; J trimming: 1 base; junction bases outside the gene matches: 5. Here the CDR3 reads CASSLPSGLAGSYEQYF. The CDR3 DNA reads TGTGCCAGCAGCTTGCCCTCGGGACTAGCGGGGTCCTACGAGCAGTACTTC.

V and J are TRBV9 and TRBJ2-7; the D gene is possibly TRBD1 (6 bases). Per germline, CDR1 SGDLS and CDR2 YYNGEE. V lost 3 bases and J 3 bases, leaving 19 bases between the germline ends. The CDR3 consists of 16 residues. In nucleotides, the CDR3 is TGTGCCAGCAGCGAGCACCGAACAGGGAAAAACTACGAGCAGTACTTC. Its protein product is CASSEHRTGKNYEQYF. The whole variable domain, filled in from reference TRBV9 and TRBJ2-7, reads DSGVTQTPKHLITATGQRVTLRCSPRSGDLSVYWYQQSLDQGLQFLIQYYNGEERAKGNILERFSAQQFPDLHSELNLSSLELGDSALYFCASSEHRTGKNYEQYFGPGTRLTVT.

CDR3 in amino acids: CASSPYGNTEAFF. CDR3 in DNA: TGTGCCAGCAGCCCCTACGGGAACACTGAAGCTTTCTTT. J is TRBJ1-1 and V is TRBV13; D call uncertain. V lost 5 bases and J 1 base, leaving 8 bases between the germline ends. This CDR3 spans 13 amino acids. CDR1 and CDR2 from the germline V gene are PRHDT and FYEKMQ (reference sequence).

The rearrangement joins TRBV13 to TRBJ2-7; a weak D match, TRBD2 (6 bases). From germline, CDR1 is PRHDT and CDR2 FYEKMQ (reference sequence). With 3 bases removed from V and 5 bases from J, the gap between germline ends came to 14 bases. CDR3 length: 14 amino acids. In DNA, the CDR3 is TGTGCCAGCAGCTTGGGGGGTGCTGGGAACGAGCAGTACTTC. This gives the protein CASSLGGAGNEQYF.

The chain carries TRBV20-1 and TRBJ2-7; unclear D gene. Trimming stripped 3 bases from V and 3 bases from J, with 24 bases between. CDR1 and CDR2 from the germline V gene are DFQATT and SNEGSKA (reference sequence). This CDR3 region has 17 residues. Written as DNA, the CDR3 is TGCAGTGCTAGTGACACTGAGGCCTACCTTTCCGTCTACGAGCAGTACTTC. Translated: CSASDTEAYLSVYEQYF.